This T cell receptor beta chain was captured in a study of cytomegalovirus exposure and HLA in healthy donors. Study observations and caveats: Other equally common chains were less clonally expanded than HLA-associated TCR beta chains, a later analysis showed. Both high specificity and high sensitivity reportedly marked the classifier's diagnosis of cytomegalovirus status.

The PCR made use of 60 Vbeta and 13 Jbeta primers. Measured with immunoSEQ multiplex PCR; TCRdb has only the in-frame clones, and not every one. The data contain 150,000 to 200,000 clones, about 80% of them singletons. Looked up from germline, CDR1 is MDHEN and CDR2 is SYDVKM. The CDR3 covers 16 residues. Unmatched junction bases numbered 9, after V lost 6 bases and J lost 6 bases. In the case of this clone: Its antigen is not known.

The receptor's source is a young woman in good health and CMV-seropositive. J is TRBJ2-2 and V is TRBV28; 11 positions match TRBD1. Sequenced input: PBMCs. CDR3 residues: CASSPTGTGGAGELFF. As DNA, the CDR3 is TGTGCCAGCAGCCCCACCGGGACAGGGGGTGCCGGGGAGCTGTTTTTT.